This is a list of T cell receptor beta chains from one sample in a study of blood T cell repertoires in COVID-19. The table came from immunoSEQ multiplex PCR; TCRdb's copy has only in-frame clones and leaves some out. The table lists around 230,000 clones, around 88% of them singletons. Sequences were obtained from PBMCs or T cells enriched from blood (not recorded which). These receptors originate from a woman between 40 and 50 years old with acute COVID-19. Each CDR3 is given with its conserved first and last residue. The order of the fields is CDR3 DNA, CDR3 protein, clone size, V gene, J gene, D gene. A D gene is named only where the DNA matches it firmly. Expanded clones are given a class, and other clones once, few, many or no size at all.

CDR3nt: TGTGCCAGCAGTTTAGGGACTAGCGGGAGTTATGAGCAGTTCTTC
CDR3aa: CASSLGTSGSYEQFF
abundance: once
v_gene: TRBV6-5
j_gene: TRBJ2-1
d_gene: TRBD2

CDR3nt: TGTGCCAGTAGTATTAGAGGGAAACACACTGAAGCTTTCTTT
CDR3aa: CASSIRGKHTEAFF
abundance: .
v_gene: TRBV19
j_gene: TRBJ1-1
d_gene: .

CDR3nt: TGCAGCGTTGAAGCGGGACAGGGGGAGATTGAGCAGTTCTTC
CDR3aa: CSVEAGQGEIEQFF
abundance: few
v_gene: TRBV29-1
j_gene: TRBJ2-1
d_gene: TRBD1

CDR3nt: TGTGCCAGCAGGGGGAGTGCGGAAGAGCAGTACTTC
CDR3aa: CASRGSAEEQYF
abundance: few
v_gene: TRBV3-1/TRBV3-2
j_gene: TRBJ2-7
d_gene: .

CDR3nt: TGTGCCAGCAGGAAGGGACAGGGGGCGGGCGGCAATCAGCCCCAGCATTTT
CDR3aa: CASRKGQGAGGNQPQHF
abundance: .
v_gene: TRBV19
j_gene: TRBJ1-5
d_gene: TRBD1

CDR3nt: TGTGCCAGCAGCCAAGTGGTTAGCGGTAATGAGCAGTTCTTC
CDR3aa: CASSQVVSGNEQFF
abundance: .
v_gene: TRBV3-1/TRBV3-2
j_gene: TRBJ2-1
d_gene: .

CDR3nt: TGTGCCAGCAGCGTGACAGGACTAGCGGCAACCACCGGGGAGCTGTTTTTT
CDR3aa: CASSVTGLAATTGELFF
abundance: .
v_gene: TRBV9
j_gene: TRBJ2-2
d_gene: TRBD2

CDR3nt: TGTGCCATTACACTGCCGGGACAGGGGTCCCTCGAGCAGTACTTC
CDR3aa: CAITLPGQGSLEQYF
abundance: .
v_gene: TRBV21-1
j_gene: TRBJ2-7
d_gene: .

CDR3nt: TGCGCCAGCAGCCACCAGACAGGGGAGATTAGTGAAGCTTTCTTT
CDR3aa: CASSHQTGEISEAFF
abundance: .
v_gene: TRBV5-1
j_gene: TRBJ1-1
d_gene: TRBD1

CDR3nt: TGTGCCAGTAGTATACGCGTACACCAACCGGGTGAGCAGTTCTTC
CDR3aa: CASSIRVHQPGEQFF
abundance: .
v_gene: TRBV19
j_gene: TRBJ2-1
d_gene: .

CDR3nt: TGCGCCAGCAGCCATGTGGGTGCGGCAGGGTCTCAGCCCCAGCATTTT
CDR3aa: CASSHVGAAGSQPQHF
abundance: .
v_gene: TRBV4-1
j_gene: TRBJ1-5
d_gene: .

CDR3nt: TGCGCCAGCAGCATTAGCGGGCCCAGCTCCACCGGGGAGCTGTTTTTT
CDR3aa: CASSISGPSSTGELFF
abundance: .
v_gene: TRBV5-1
j_gene: TRBJ2-2
d_gene: TRBD2

CDR3nt: TGTGCCAGCAGCGAAACGGCGGGAGGTTTGGAGACCCAGTACTTC
CDR3aa: CASSETAGGLETQYF
abundance: .
v_gene: TRBV11-3
j_gene: TRBJ2-5
d_gene: TRBD2

CDR3nt: TGTGCCAGCAGCTTGGCGGGGGGCGCAATATACGAGCAGTACTTC
CDR3aa: CASSLAGGAIYEQYF
abundance: .
v_gene: TRBV5-5
j_gene: TRBJ2-7
d_gene: .

CDR3nt: TGTGCCAGCAGCCCAAACAGGGTCAGTAGCGAGACCCAGTACTTC
CDR3aa: CASSPNRVSSETQYF
abundance: once
v_gene: TRBV7-9
j_gene: TRBJ2-5
d_gene: .

CDR3nt: TGTGCCAGCAGCACGGGACAGGGGGCAAGCTACACCTTC
CDR3aa: CASSTGQGASYTF
abundance: .
v_gene: TRBV11-3
j_gene: TRBJ1-2
d_gene: TRBD1

CDR3nt: TGTGCCAGCAGCCAAGGGACAGGTCAGGATCAGCCCCAGCATTTT
CDR3aa: CASSQGTGQDQPQHF
abundance: .
v_gene: TRBV14
j_gene: TRBJ1-5
d_gene: TRBD1

CDR3nt: TGTGCCAGCAGGACAGGGCGGGCCAAAAACATTCAGTACTTC
CDR3aa: CASRTGRAKNIQYF
abundance: .
v_gene: TRBV6-5
j_gene: TRBJ2-4
d_gene: TRBD1

CDR3nt: TGCGCCAGCAGCATGGGACACCAGACGAACACCGGGGAGCTGTTTTTT
CDR3aa: CASSMGHQTNTGELFF
abundance: once
v_gene: TRBV5-1
j_gene: TRBJ2-2
d_gene: .

CDR3nt: TGTGCCAGCAGCTTTGGCGGGGGGGCCTACGAGCAGTACTTC
CDR3aa: CASSFGGGAYEQYF
abundance: once
v_gene: TRBV7-2
j_gene: TRBJ2-7
d_gene: TRBD2

CDR3nt: TGCGCCAGCAGTGAGTCGGCTAGCGGGCAGTTCGAGACCCAGTACTTC
CDR3aa: CASSESASGQFETQYF
abundance: .
v_gene: TRBV10-1
j_gene: TRBJ2-5
d_gene: TRBD2

CDR3nt: TGCGCCAGCAGCCACCGACAATCAGGGGACTCCTACAATGAGCAGTTCTTC
CDR3aa: CASSHRQSGDSYNEQFF
abundance: .
v_gene: TRBV4-1
j_gene: TRBJ2-1
d_gene: .

CDR3nt: TGTGCCACCAGCAGAGACCGGACAGGGAACACTGAAGCTTTCTTT
CDR3aa: CATSRDRTGNTEAFF
abundance: .
v_gene: TRBV15
j_gene: TRBJ1-1
d_gene: TRBD1

CDR3nt: TGTGCCAGCATCACGACACCTTCTGGGGCCAACGTCCTGACTTTC
CDR3aa: CASITTPSGANVLTF
abundance: once
v_gene: TRBV7-9
j_gene: TRBJ2-6
d_gene: .

CDR3nt: TGCAGCGTGTTTAGCGGGAGAAGAAACAATGAGCAGTTCTTC
CDR3aa: CSVFSGRRNNEQFF
abundance: .
v_gene: TRBV29-1
j_gene: TRBJ2-1
d_gene: TRBD2

CDR3nt: TGTGCCAGCAGTTTGACAGGGGCCGGACTCCCCTATGAAAAACTGTTTTTT
CDR3aa: CASSLTGAGLPYEKLFF
abundance: few
v_gene: TRBV27
j_gene: TRBJ1-4
d_gene: TRBD1

CDR3nt: TGTGCCAGCAGCCCCCACCCGAGAGCGGTTGGCTCCTACGAGCAGTACTTC
CDR3aa: CASSPHPRAVGSYEQYF
abundance: once
v_gene: TRBV7-2
j_gene: TRBJ2-7
d_gene: .

CDR3nt: TGTGCCACCAGCAAAGAACTAGCGGGAGAAGTTAGCGATGAGCAGTTCTTC
CDR3aa: CATSKELAGEVSDEQFF
abundance: .
v_gene: TRBV15
j_gene: TRBJ2-1
d_gene: TRBD2

CDR3nt: TGTGCCAGCAGCGTAGCGGACAGACCAGATACGCAGTATTTT
CDR3aa: CASSVADRPDTQYF
abundance: .
v_gene: TRBV9
j_gene: TRBJ2-3
d_gene: .

CDR3nt: TGTGCCAGCAGTAGGGGGATGAACACTGAAGCTTTCTTT
CDR3aa: CASSRGMNTEAFF
abundance: .
v_gene: TRBV2
j_gene: TRBJ1-1
d_gene: .

CDR3nt: TGTGCCAGCAGCCTTTGGACAGGGGGTGCCCACAAAAGCTCCTACGAGCAGTACTTC
CDR3aa: CASSLWTGGAHKSSYEQYF
abundance: .
v_gene: TRBV7-8
j_gene: TRBJ2-7
d_gene: TRBD1

CDR3nt: TGTGCCAGCAGTGGGACAACAAATGAGCAGTTCTTC
CDR3aa: CASSGTTNEQFF
abundance: .
v_gene: TRBV12-3/TRBV12-4
j_gene: TRBJ2-1
d_gene: .

CDR3nt: TGTGCCAGCAGCGCCCGTACAGGAGTCACTGAAGCTTTCTTT
CDR3aa: CASSARTGVTEAFF
abundance: .
v_gene: TRBV11-1
j_gene: TRBJ1-1
d_gene: .

CDR3nt: TGCGCCAGCAGCTTCGGTACCTCCTATAATTCACCCCTCCACTTT
CDR3aa: CASSFGTSYNSPLHF
abundance: few
v_gene: TRBV5-1
j_gene: TRBJ1-6
d_gene: .

CDR3nt: TGTGCCAGTAGTAGCGGGAGGGCTTACAATGAGCAGTTCTTC
CDR3aa: CASSSGRAYNEQFF
abundance: .
v_gene: TRBV19
j_gene: TRBJ2-1
d_gene: TRBD2

CDR3nt: TGTGCCAGCAGCCTCTGGGACAGGTCCGACGAGCAGTACTTC
CDR3aa: CASSLWDRSDEQYF
abundance: .
v_gene: TRBV6-5
j_gene: TRBJ2-7
d_gene: TRBD1

CDR3nt: TGCAGTGCTAGTACGGACAGCCCTTACGAGCAGTACTTC
CDR3aa: CSASTDSPYEQYF
abundance: .
v_gene: TRBV20-1
j_gene: TRBJ2-7
d_gene: .

CDR3nt: TGTGCCAGCAGCTTGGGGGACAGAATGAACACTGAAGCTTTCTTT
CDR3aa: CASSLGDRMNTEAFF
abundance: .
v_gene: TRBV7-9
j_gene: TRBJ1-1
d_gene: TRBD1

CDR3nt: TGTGCCAGCAGCTCGAAGACTAGCGGATCCACAGATACGCAGTATTTT
CDR3aa: CASSSKTSGSTDTQYF
abundance: .
v_gene: TRBV7-3
j_gene: TRBJ2-3
d_gene: TRBD2

CDR3nt: TGTGCCAGCAGCTCACGGGTTACCAATGAGCAGTTCTTC
CDR3aa: CASSSRVTNEQFF
abundance: .
v_gene: TRBV7-6
j_gene: TRBJ2-1
d_gene: .

CDR3nt: TGTGCCAGCAGCGTGACTAGCGGGAGCGAACACGAGCAGTACTTC
CDR3aa: CASSVTSGSEHEQYF
abundance: .
v_gene: TRBV9
j_gene: TRBJ2-7
d_gene: TRBD2

CDR3nt: TGCGCCAGCAGCTTGGAATCCGGGACAGTCTCCTACGAGCAGTACTTC
CDR3aa: CASSLESGTVSYEQYF
abundance: .
v_gene: TRBV5-1
j_gene: TRBJ2-7
d_gene: TRBD1

CDR3nt: TGTGCAAGTCGCTCCACGGGGGGCCCGGGGAATTACGAGCAGTACTTC
CDR3aa: CASRSTGGPGNYEQYF
abundance: .
v_gene: TRBV12-2
j_gene: TRBJ2-7
d_gene: .

CDR3nt: TGTGCCACCAGCCCGGACTTGAGCAATCAGCCCCAGCATTTT
CDR3aa: CATSPDLSNQPQHF
abundance: .
v_gene: TRBV15
j_gene: TRBJ1-5
d_gene: .

CDR3nt: TGTGCCTGGATGGGTGGACTAGCGGGGTTCTACGAGCAGTACTTC
CDR3aa: CAWMGGLAGFYEQYF
abundance: .
v_gene: TRBV30
j_gene: TRBJ2-7
d_gene: TRBD2

CDR3nt: TGTGCCAGCAGTGGGACTAGCGGGACGGATACCCCCTACGAGCAGTACTTC
CDR3aa: CASSGTSGTDTPYEQYF
abundance: .
v_gene: TRBV2
j_gene: TRBJ2-7
d_gene: TRBD2

CDR3nt: TGTGCCAGCAGTCTTAGCGGGAGAGGGACCGGGGAGCTGTTTTTT
CDR3aa: CASSLSGRGTGELFF
abundance: few
v_gene: TRBV5-4
j_gene: TRBJ2-2
d_gene: TRBD2

CDR3nt: TGTGCCAGCAGTGATTCGCGGAGCTCCTACGAGCAGTACTTC
CDR3aa: CASSDSRSSYEQYF
abundance: many
v_gene: TRBV2
j_gene: TRBJ2-7
d_gene: .

CDR3nt: TGTGCCAGCAAGATAACAGGGGCTGAAGGAGAAGCTTTCTTT
CDR3aa: CASKITGAEGEAFF
abundance: .
v_gene: TRBV27
j_gene: TRBJ1-1
d_gene: TRBD1

CDR3nt: TGTGCCAGCAGTGAAAGCGGAACTCACTACGAGCAGTACTTC
CDR3aa: CASSESGTHYEQYF
abundance: .
v_gene: TRBV2
j_gene: TRBJ2-7
d_gene: .

CDR3nt: TGTGCCAGCAGTTTGGACAGGGGCACAGATACGCAGTATTTT
CDR3aa: CASSLDRGTDTQYF
abundance: .
v_gene: TRBV27
j_gene: TRBJ2-3
d_gene: TRBD1

CDR3nt: TGTGCCAGCAGCTGGGGTGGGACAGGGGGCGATGGTCTGTTCTTC
CDR3aa: CASSWGGTGGDGLFF
abundance: .
v_gene: TRBV7-9
j_gene: TRBJ2-1
d_gene: TRBD1

CDR3nt: TGTGCCAGCAGTTTGACAGGGGGCAGCAATCAGCCCCAGCATTTT
CDR3aa: CASSLTGGSNQPQHF
abundance: .
v_gene: TRBV7-3
j_gene: TRBJ1-5
d_gene: TRBD1

CDR3nt: TGTGCCAGCAGCTTAGCGTCTAGCGGGAACTACGAGCAGTACTTC
CDR3aa: CASSLASSGNYEQYF
abundance: .
v_gene: TRBV13
j_gene: TRBJ2-7
d_gene: TRBD2

CDR3nt: TGTGCCAGCTCACCAAGTCCGTCGGGGACTGAATCTGGAAACACCATATATTTT
CDR3aa: CASSPSPSGTESGNTIYF
abundance: .
v_gene: TRBV18
j_gene: TRBJ1-3
d_gene: .

CDR3nt: TGTGCCAGCAGCTTGGGTGGGAGTTTGCGAGAGCAGTACTTC
CDR3aa: CASSLGGSLREQYF
abundance: .
v_gene: TRBV5-6
j_gene: TRBJ2-7
d_gene: .

CDR3nt: TGTGCCAGCAGCTTGAGGACAGGGTTCCGCAATAATGAAAAACTGTTTTTT
CDR3aa: CASSLRTGFRNNEKLFF
abundance: .
v_gene: TRBV5-5
j_gene: TRBJ1-4
d_gene: TRBD1

CDR3nt: TGTGCCAGCAGTTTAACAGGGGGCGCGGAGACCCAGTACTTC
CDR3aa: CASSLTGGAETQYF
abundance: .
v_gene: TRBV28
j_gene: TRBJ2-5
d_gene: TRBD1

CDR3nt: TGTGCCAGCAGCCTAGGGACTAGCGGGGCGTCATACAATGAGCAGTTCTTC
CDR3aa: CASSLGTSGASYNEQFF
abundance: .
v_gene: TRBV3-1/TRBV3-2
j_gene: TRBJ2-1
d_gene: TRBD2

CDR3nt: TGTGCCAGAAACAATCACAAGCTCGGACAGGGCCCCACCGGGGAGCTGTTTTTT
CDR3aa: CARNNHKLGQGPTGELFF
abundance: few
v_gene: TRBV5-3
j_gene: TRBJ2-2
d_gene: TRBD1